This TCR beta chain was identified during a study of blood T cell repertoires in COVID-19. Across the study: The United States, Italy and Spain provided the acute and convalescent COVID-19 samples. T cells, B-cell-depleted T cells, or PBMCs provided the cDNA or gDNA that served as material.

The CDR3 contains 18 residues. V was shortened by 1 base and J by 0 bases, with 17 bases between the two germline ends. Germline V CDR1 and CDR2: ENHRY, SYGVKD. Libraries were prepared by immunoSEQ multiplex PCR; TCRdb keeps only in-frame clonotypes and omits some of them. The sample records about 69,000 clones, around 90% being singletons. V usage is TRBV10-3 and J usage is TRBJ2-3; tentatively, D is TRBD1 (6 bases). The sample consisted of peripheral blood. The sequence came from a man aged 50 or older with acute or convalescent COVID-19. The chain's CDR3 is CAISEWATQGPSTDTQYF. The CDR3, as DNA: TGTGCCATCAGTGAGTGGGCGACACAGGGCCCTAGCACAGATACGCAGTATTTT.